Following are 26 T cell receptor beta chains from one sample sequenced in a study of beta chain features in type 1 diabetes. Every bit of the isolated RNA underwent reverse transcription, so sequencing read expressed TCRB transcripts. Using immunoSEQ multiplex PCR, the repertoire was profiled, and TCRdb retains in-frame clones only, with some absent. The sample has hundreds of thousands of clones, about 14% seen once; the top ten hold approximately 0.039%. No antigen has been assigned to these receptors. Points from the study as a whole: There was a moderate but significant shortening of TCRB CDR3s in all four CD4+ subsets of Type 1 diabetes patients.

Material: naive CD4+ T cells from blood. These TCRs come from a man aged 18 to 35 with type 1 diabetes.

CDR3 nucleotides: TGTGCCAGCAGCTTATTTAACACTGAAGCTTTCTTT. Translated, it gives CASSLFNTEAFF. The chain combines TRBV7-9 with TRBJ1-1; D unresolved. Germline CDR1 and CDR2: SEHNR and FQNEAQ (reference sequence). V shed 2 bases and J shed 2 bases, with 3 bases lying between them. The CDR3 loop spans 12 amino acids.

This clone has just a few counts. The rearrangement links TRBV30 to TRBJ1-2; D perhaps matches TRBD1 (5 bases). The V gene lost 3 bases and the J gene lost 3 bases, with 11 bases spanning the gap. The CDR3 runs to 13 residues. Germline lookup yields CDR1 GTSNPN and CDR2 SVGIG (reference sequence). The CDR3 bases are TGTGCCTGGAGGGGGGGTAGAGACTATGGCTACACCTTC. Protein product: CAWRGGRDYGYTF. Combining the CDR3 with reference TRBV30 and TRBJ1-2 gives the whole variable domain SQTIHQWPATLVQPVGSPLSLECTVEGTSNPNLYWYRQAAGRGLQLLFYSVGIGQISSEVPQNLSASRPQDRQFILSSKKLLLSDSGFYLCAWRGGRDYGYTFGSGTRLTVV.

This clone appeared a few times. V usage is TRBV5-4 and J usage is TRBJ2-4; D gene unclear. Germline CDR1 reads SGHNT; CDR2 reads YYREEE (reference sequence). V lost 2 bases and J 5 bases, leaving 5 bases between the germline ends. The CDR3 runs to 12 residues. The CDR3 region has the DNA TGTGCCAGCAGCTTTGGCGAAAACATTCAGTACTTC. It is translated as CASSFGENIQYF.

This clone was counted only a few times. The chain has TRBV6-5 and TRBJ1-1, with D possibly being TRBD1 (6 bases). CDR1 is MNHEY, CDR2 SVGAGI, per germline. V lost 0 bases and J 0 bases, leaving 11 bases between the germline ends. This CDR3 contains 16 residues. CDR3 sequence reads: CASSYSLTGLNTEAFF. The CDR3 nucleotides read TGTGCCAGCAGTTACTCCCTCACAGGGTTGAACACTGAAGCTTTCTTT.

This clone was found a few times. This chain uses TRBV6-6 with TRBJ1-1; D gene ambiguous. Germline CDR1 and CDR2: MNHNY and SVGAGI (reference sequence). The length of the CDR3 is 10 residues. Trimming pared 10 bases from V and 5 bases from J, leaving 8 bases between. CDR3 DNA: TGTGCCATCCTTAAGACTGAAGCTTTCTTT. Translation: CAILKTEAFF.

This clone was detected a few times. The V gene is TRBV4-1, the J gene TRBJ2-3; 8 bases fit TRBD1. The V and J ends lost 1 base and 6 bases, in that order; junction bases with no gene match: 6. The V gene's germline CDR1 is MGHRA and CDR2 YSYEKL. This CDR3 is built from 15 residues. The CDR3 is CASSQGPQGADTQYF. The DNA for the CDR3 is TGCGCCAGCAGCCAAGGACCGCAGGGGGCGGATACGCAGTATTTT.

This sequence joins TRBV18 and TRBJ2-7; possible D gene TRBD1, 6 bases. CDR3 size: 16 residues. V shed 6 bases and J shed 0 bases, with 18 bases lying between them. The germline CDR1 and CDR2 sequences are KGHSH and LQKENI. CDR3 amino acids: CASSLSLQGSSYEQYF. The CDR3 DNA reads as TGTGCCAGCTCCCTTAGTTTGCAGGGGAGCTCCTACGAGCAGTACTTC.

This clone was seen more than once but under ten times. The chain employs TRBV7-9 and TRBJ2-7; 9 bases align to TRBD1. The CDR3 is 14 amino acids. J gave up 1 base and V 7 bases, and 5 bases lay outside the gene matches. Germline loops: CDR1 SEHNR, CDR2 FQNEAQ (reference sequence). The CDR3 spells CASTSGTGSYEQYF. The CDR3 nucleotides are TGTGCCAGCACCTCTGGGACAGGGTCCTACGAGCAGTACTTC.

The chain is built from TRBV14 and TRBJ2-4, with 9 bases fitting TRBD2. Germline assignment: CDR1 SGHDN and CDR2 FVKESK. The CDR3 has 18 amino acids. V trimming: 2 bases; J trimming: 0 bases; junction bases outside the gene matches: 8. CDR3 residues: CASSQMASGDLAKNIQYF. The DNA of the CDR3 is TGTGCCAGCAGCCAAATGGCTAGCGGGGACCTAGCCAAAAACATTCAGTACTTC. Together with reference TRBV14 and TRBJ2-4, the CDR3 gives the full variable domain: EAGVTQFPSHSVIEKGQTVTLRCDPISGHDNLYWYRRVMGKEIKFLLHFVKESKQDESGMPNNRFLAERTGGTYSTLKVQPAELEDSGVYFCASSQMASGDLAKNIQYFGAGTRLSVL.

This clone came up a few times. The chain recombines TRBV5-6 with TRBJ2-7; possibly TRBD1 or TRBD2 for D (5 bases each). The CDR3 length is 14 residues. Germline V gives CDR1 SGHDT, CDR2 YYEEEE. Trimming pared 3 bases from V and 1 base from J, leaving 11 bases between. The CDR3 DNA reads TGTGCCAGCAGCTCCGGGACCACTTCCTACGAGCAGTACTTC. Protein: CASSSGTTSYEQYF.

V and J are TRBV7-3 and TRBJ2-7; 12 bases fit TRBD2. The CDR3 extends over 15 amino acids. V was clipped by 2 bases and J by 5 bases; unmatched bases: 4. CDR1 and CDR2 from the germline V gene are SGHTA and FQGTGA. CDR3 DNA: TGTGCCAGCAGCTTAGGGACTAGCGGGTCCCACGAGCAGTACTTC. It is translated as CASSLGTSGSHEQYF.

The rearrangement joins TRBV30 to TRBJ1-2; tentative D call: TRBD1 (5 bases). The V end lost 2 bases, the J end lost 3 bases, and 16 bases lay between the germline ends. This CDR3 contains 15 residues. Germline assignment: CDR1 GTSNPN and CDR2 SVGIG (reference sequence). This chain's CDR3 is CAWSRPGTGDYGYTF. The CDR3 bases are TGTGCCTGGAGTCGTCCCGGGACGGGGGACTATGGCTACACCTTC.

CDR3 in amino acids: CSVDRGLTGELFF. In DNA, the CDR3 is TGCAGCGTCGACAGGGGGCTCACCGGGGAGCTGTTTTTT. The V gene is TRBV29-1, the J gene TRBJ2-2, with 10 bases fitting TRBD1. The CDR3 consists of 13 residues. With 6 bases clipped from V and 4 bases from J, the junction kept 2 bases outside the gene matches. Germline loops: CDR1 SQVTM, CDR2 ANQGSEA.

This chain joins TRBV5-1 and TRBJ2-1; D possibly uses TRBD1 or TRBD2 (5 bases each). Trimming left V 6 bases short and J 0 bases short, with 13 bases between. The CDR3 has 15 residues. The V gene's germline CDR1 is SGHRS and CDR2 YFSETQ. CDR3 DNA: TGCGCCAGCACCAATTCAGGGAGCTCCTACAATGAGCAGTTCTTC. It specifies CASTNSGSSYNEQFF.

Only a few counts were recorded for this clone. The chain joins TRBV7-2 to TRBJ2-7; 10 bases fit TRBD1. With 7 bases clipped from V and 3 bases from J, the junction kept 9 bases outside the gene matches. Germline V gene sequence: CDR1 SGHTA, CDR2 FQGNSA. This CDR3 is built from 15 residues. The CDR3 loop reads CASISGTGEYYEQYF. DNA for the CDR3: TGTGCCAGCATCTCTGGGACAGGGGAATACTACGAGCAGTACTTC.

This clone appeared a few times. The J gene is TRBJ2-3, the V gene TRBV25-1; unclear D gene. Trimming removed 4 bases from V and 2 bases from J, with 7 bases in between. This CDR3 comprises 13 residues. Germline lookup yields CDR1 MGHDK and CDR2 SYGVNS. CDR3 coding DNA: TGTGCCAGCAGTGGGCAGTCCACAGATACGCAGTATTTT. Its translation is CASSGQSTDTQYF.

In this sample, this clone turned up a few times. This chain links TRBV10-3 with TRBJ2-2; TRBD1 aligns across 8 bases. Germline CDR1 and CDR2: ENHRY and SYGVKD. With V trimmed by 11 bases and J by 5 bases, 10 bases remained unmatched. CDR3 size: 14 residues. The CDR3 here is CAALGQGLTGELFF. The CDR3 DNA is TGTGCCGCACTCGGACAGGGACTTACCGGGGAGCTGTTTTTT.

This clone turned up a few times. The chain employs TRBV7-9 and TRBJ2-7, with D perhaps TRBD2 (6 bases). This CDR3 is 15 amino acids long. V lost 2 bases to trimming and J lost 5 bases, with 16 bases between them. Germline V lookup: CDR1 SEHNR, CDR2 FQNEAQ (reference sequence). This CDR3 is CASSLQAGRENEQYF. CDR3 in DNA: TGTGCCAGCAGCTTACAAGCCGGGAGAGAAAACGAGCAGTACTTC. The full variable domain, in which reference TRBV7-9 and TRBJ2-7 provide the parts outside the CDR3, is DTGVSQNPRHKITKRGQNVTFRCDPISEHNRLYWYRQTLGQGPEFLTYFQNEAQLEKSRLLSDRFSAERPKGSFSTLEIQRTEQGDSAMYLCASSLQAGRENEQYFGPGTRLTVT.

This chain uses TRBV21-1 with TRBJ2-5; TRBD1 is the table's D call, not checked against the DNA. TRBV21-1 is a recognized pseudogene. CDR3 size: 17 residues. In DNA, the CDR3 is TGTGCCAGCAGCAAAATCGGAGACAGCAGCAAAAAAGAGACCCAGTACTTC. It is translated as CASSKIGDSSKKETQYF.

This sequence joins TRBV4-2 and TRBJ1-3; perhaps TRBD1 as D (5 bases). This CDR3 has 15 amino acids. Germline loops: CDR1 LGHNA, CDR2 YNFKEQ. The germline V and J ends were trimmed by 4 bases and 8 bases, with 18 bases remaining between them. The CDR3 sequence: CASSPTGGSTYTIYF. DNA of the CDR3: TGTGCCAGCAGCCCAACCGGGGGTTCGACATACACCATATATTTT.

The chain is built from TRBV18 and TRBJ1-5, with 8 bases identical to TRBD1. Germline V gene data show CDR1 as KGHSH and CDR2 as LQKENI. CDR3 length equals 15 residues. Germline trimming cut 6 bases from V and 5 bases from J; bases unmatched to any gene: 9. The CDR3 spells CASSPSDRADQPQHF. CDR3 in DNA: TGTGCCAGCTCCCCTTCGGACAGGGCGGATCAGCCCCAGCATTTT.

This clone has just a few counts. The chain couples TRBV14 to TRBJ1-3; D gene ambiguous. Trimming cost V 7 bases and J 4 bases, with 8 bases left between them. Germline values: CDR1 SGHDN, CDR2 FVKESK. This CDR3 region has 12 residues. The DNA of the CDR3 is TGTGCCAGCACGGCGGGAGGAAACACCATATATTTT. Translating gives CASTAGGNTIYF.

This chain joins TRBV7-2 and TRBJ2-3; D unresolved. This CDR3 has 14 amino acids. The V end lost 5 bases, the J end lost 3 bases, and 12 bases lay between the germline ends. Germline V gene sequence: CDR1 SGHTA, CDR2 FQGNSA. The CDR3 DNA sequence: TGTGCCAGCAGCCCCCGGGTGGAGACAGATACGCAGTATTTT. Encoded protein: CASSPRVETDTQYF.

In its sample, this clone was seen a few times. The chain recombines TRBV28 with TRBJ2-2; D unresolved. V was clipped by 3 bases and J by 9 bases, with 8 bases between them. The germline gives CDR1 MDHEN, CDR2 SYDVKM. CDR3 length equals 12 residues. The CDR3 region is CASSLGTRELFF. For the CDR3, the DNA is TGTGCCAGCAGTTTGGGAACAAGGGAGCTGTTTTTT.

A few counts support this clone. The V and J genes are TRBV18 and TRBJ2-1; unclear D gene. V lost 0 bases and J 15 bases, leaving 15 bases between the germline ends. The V gene's germline CDR1 is KGHSH and CDR2 LQKENI. This CDR3 is built from 13 residues. The DNA for the CDR3 is TGTGCCAGCTCACCACCCAGAGCTAGTCAGCCGTTCTTC. This sequence encodes CASSPPRASQPFF.

V is TRBV5-8 and J is TRBJ2-7; D perhaps matches TRBD1 (5 bases). This CDR3 region has 14 residues. Germline CDR1 reads SGHTS; CDR2 reads YDEGEE. V lost 0 bases and J 0 bases, leaving 7 bases between the germline ends. CDR3 sequence: CASSLGQGSYEQYF. The CDR3 region has the DNA TGTGCCAGCAGCTTGGGTCAGGGCTCCTACGAGCAGTACTTC.